The 3 T cell receptor beta chains below all came from one sample that was sequenced in a study of blood T cell repertoires in COVID-19. Assay used: immunoSEQ multiplex PCR; TCRdb lists only in-frame clones, some missing. The table has about 47,000 clones, roughly 88% seen once. The specimen was peripheral blood. These receptors came from a man aged 50 to 59 with active COVID-19.

The chain links TRBV5-1 to TRBJ2-7; 9 positions match TRBD2. Germline loops: CDR1 SGHRS, CDR2 YFSETQ. The CDR3 runs to 13 residues. The J segment lost 9 bases and the V segment lost 0 bases, leaving 4 bases of the junction unmatched. The CDR3 DNA sequence: TGCGCCAGCAGCTTGGAGATAGCGGGAGTGCAGTACGTC. Encoded protein: CASSLEIAGVQYV.

This chain links TRBV7-8 with TRBJ1-1, with D possibly TRBD1 on 6 matching bases. The CDR3 totals 15 residues. Germline V gives CDR1 SGHVS, CDR2 FQNEAQ. V shed 4 bases and J shed 7 bases, with 19 bases lying between them. As DNA, the CDR3 is TGTGCCAGCAGCTCACTACAAACAGGGAAAGATGAAGCTTTCTTT. Residues: CASSSLQTGKDEAFF.

The chain carries TRBV25-1 and TRBJ2-2; 14 bases are a match to TRBD2. The trim removed 6 bases at V and 5 bases at J, leaving 8 bases unmatched. CDR3 length equals 17 residues. CDR1 MGHDK and CDR2 SYGVNS come from the germline V gene. The CDR3 region is CASRKGLAGGRTGELFF. CDR3 sequence (DNA): TGTGCCAGCAGGAAAGGACTAGCGGGAGGACGTACCGGGGAGCTGTTTTTT. Complete variable domain (other parts from reference TRBV25-1 and TRBJ2-2): EADIYQTPRYLVIGTGKKITLECSQTMGHDKMYWYQQDPGMELHLIHYSYGVNSTEKGDLSSESTVSRIRTEHFPLTLESARPSHTSQYLCASRKGLAGGRTGELFFGEGSRLTVL.